This TCR beta chain was sequenced for a study of beta chain features in type 1 diabetes. The study, taken as a whole, reports: When Type 1 diabetes patients were examined, their TCRB CDR3s proved moderately but significantly shorter in all four CD4+ subsets. Sampled from patients, naive, central memory and Treg TCRB repertoires appeared more similar than those sampled from healthy donors.

In regard to this clone: The antigen is unknown.

Expressed TCRB transcripts were sequenced, since all the RNA that had been isolated was reverse transcribed. TCRdb keeps only in-frame clones here, not all; method: immunoSEQ multiplex PCR. The data show hundreds of thousands of clones, more than 65% seen once. Trimming left V 4 bases short and J 0 bases short, with 11 bases between. Germline V gene data show CDR1 as SGDLS and CDR2 as YYNGEE. CDR3 size: 16 residues. This chain uses TRBV9 with TRBJ2-6; tentative D call: TRBD1 (6 bases). This clonotype was sampled from a man aged 25-45 years in good health. Sequenced sample: naive CD4+ T cells from blood. CDR3 sequence: CASSKSGDSGANVLTF. The CDR3 DNA sequence: TGTGCCAGCAGCAAGTCAGGGGACTCTGGGGCCAACGTCCTGACTTTC.